A single sample gave rise to the 32 T cell receptor beta chains below, sequenced in a study of T-cell reconstitution after alpha-beta-depleted transplantation in children. A TCRbeta library incorporating unique molecular identifiers was prepared. TCRdb used MiXCR to reprocess the PCR reads, holding one entry per CDR3 protein. The table has around 370,000 distinct CDR3 sequences, around a tenth seen once. The sample was PBMCs from the stem cell graft donor, taken from the stem cell graft. Receptor source: a human donor who donated a stem cell graft to a child with acute lymphoblastic leukemia.

V is TRBV5-1 and J is TRBJ2-2, with TRBD1 matching 9 bases. The V and J ends lost 4 bases and 1 base, in that order; junction bases with no gene match: 5. CDR3 length: 16 residues. Germline V gene sequence: CDR1 SGHRS, CDR2 YFSETQ. This chain's CDR3 is CASSPAGQGNTGELFF. The CDR3 DNA reads TGCGCCAGCAGCCCGGCGGGACAGGGGAACACCGGGGAGCTGTTTTTT.

This clonotype has a handful of counts. This chain joins TRBV27 and TRBJ2-7; D may be TRBD1 or TRBD2 (5 bases each). This CDR3 comprises 12 residues. CDR1 is MNHEY, CDR2 SMNVEV, per germline (reference sequence). V dropped 8 bases and J dropped 4 bases, with 12 bases sitting between them. Here the CDR3 DNA reads TGTGCCAGCGGGTGGGACCGGTACGAGCAGTACTTC. Protein product: CASGWDRYEQYF.

This clonotype was detected ten times or more. The genes are TRBV5-1 and TRBJ1-2; D gene unclear. Germline CDR1 SGHRS, CDR2 YFSETQ. Trimming cost V 6 bases and J 5 bases, with 17 bases left between them. The CDR3 has 14 residues. CDR3 coding DNA: TGCGCCAGCACCCCGGAAGGGATTCGGTATGGCTACACCTTC. Its translation: CASTPEGIRYGYTF.

The genes are TRBV7-9 and TRBJ2-7, with D perhaps matching TRBD1 (6 bases). Germline-derived CDR1 and CDR2 are SEHNR and FQNEAQ (reference sequence). V was clipped by 4 bases and J by 4 bases, with 14 bases between them. This CDR3 has 14 amino acids. The CDR3 DNA reads TGTGCCAGCAGCTCGGGACACCATCTGTACGAGCAGTACTTC. Protein sequence: CASSSGHHLYEQYF.

This clonotype was seen at least ten times. The chain couples TRBV12-3 or TRBV12-4 to TRBJ2-1; tentatively, D is TRBD1 or TRBD2 (5 bases each). The CDR3 contains 15 residues. Trimming left V 3 bases short and J 10 bases short, with 19 bases between. The CDR3 loop is CASSFMSGSKSEQFF. In DNA, the CDR3 is TGTGCCAGCAGTTTTATGTCAGGGAGTAAGTCAGAGCAGTTCTTC.

The chain recombines TRBV3-1 with TRBJ2-7; 9 bases are a match to TRBD2. CDR1 is LGHDT and CDR2 is YNNKEL in the germline V gene (reference sequence). V dropped 10 bases and J dropped 3; count of bases not matched to a gene: 22. This CDR3 region has 18 residues. CDR3 loop: CAICRRTSADPHYYEQYF. The CDR3 nucleotides are TGTGCCATCTGTCGACGGACTAGCGCGGACCCTCATTACTACGAGCAGTACTTC.

The chain employs TRBV20-1 and TRBJ2-2; no definite D call. Trimming removed 3 bases at V and 1 base at J, with 6 bases between. The CDR3 length is 13 residues. The germline gives CDR1 DFQATT, CDR2 SNEGSKA (reference sequence). The CDR3 loop is CSARPENTGELFF. Written as DNA, the CDR3 is TGCAGTGCTAGGCCCGAGAACACCGGGGAGCTGTTTTTT.

This clonotype appeared a few times. The CDR3 DNA is TGTGCCAGCAGCTTATCAAGACTACCGGAGACCCAGTACTTC. Its protein is CASSLSRLPETQYF. This chain uses TRBV7-6 with TRBJ2-5; perhaps TRBD2 as D (5 bases). Deletions cut 2 bases from V and 5 bases from J, with 12 bases between. This CDR3 has 14 residues. The germline CDR1 and CDR2 sequences are SGHVS and FNYEAQ.

The rearrangement joins TRBV5-1 to TRBJ2-3, with TRBD1 matching over 8 bases. This CDR3 spans 15 amino acids. The V gene's germline CDR1 is SGHRS and CDR2 YFSETQ. Losses at the gene ends were 0 bases for V and 4 bases for J; bases not matched to a gene: 4. The CDR3 bases are TGCGCCAGCAGCTTGGAACAACAGGGGGCAGATACGCAGTATTTT. Encoded protein: CASSLEQQGADTQYF. Based on the CDR3 plus reference TRBV5-1 and TRBJ2-3, the full variable domain is KAGVTQTPRYLIKTRGQQVTLSCSPISGHRSVSWYQQTPGQGLQFLFEYFSETQRNKGNFPGRFSGRQFSNSRSEMNVSTLELGDSALYLCASSLEQQGADTQYFGPGTRLTVL.

In its sample, this clonotype was seen a few times. The rearrangement joins TRBV5-1 to TRBJ2-3; either TRBD1 or TRBD2 may supply D (6 bases each). CDR3 length: 15 residues. The V gene lost 3 bases and the J gene lost 2 bases, with 13 bases spanning the gap. Germline-derived CDR1 and CDR2 are SGHRS and YFSETQ. The CDR3 region has the DNA TGCGCCAGCAGCTCGGGGGCTACCGTCACAGATACGCAGTATTTT. Residues: CASSSGATVTDTQYF.

This chain connects TRBV6-5 to TRBJ1-1; 7 bases map to TRBD1. The CDR3 consists of 12 residues. Looked up from germline, CDR1 is MNHEY and CDR2 is SVGAGI. Trimming at V came to 5 bases and at J to 10 bases, leaving 7 bases not matched to a gene. CDR3 in amino acids: CASSRQGTGAFF. The CDR3 DNA reads TGTGCCAGCAGTAGACAGGGAACGGGAGCTTTCTTT.

This clonotype was seen repeatedly, ten times or more. This chain joins TRBV10-2 and TRBJ2-3; a weak D match, TRBD2 (6 bases). Germline values: CDR1 WSHSY, CDR2 SAAADI. Trimming stripped 2 bases from V and 1 base from J, with 10 bases between. This CDR3 spans 15 amino acids. CDR3 DNA sequence: TGCGCCAGCAGTGAGCCGGGACTGCGCACAGATACGCAGTATTTT. Translated, it gives CASSEPGLRTDTQYF.

V gene TRBV10-3 combines with J gene TRBJ2-1; TRBD1 aligns across 8 bases. J gave up 7 bases and V 5 bases, and 10 bases lay outside the gene matches. The length of the CDR3 is 15 residues. Germline lookup yields CDR1 ENHRY and CDR2 SYGVKD. CDR3 sequence: CAISPPGGLFNEQFF. The CDR3 DNA reads as TGTGCCATCAGTCCCCCAGGGGGCTTATTTAATGAGCAGTTCTTC.

The rearrangement links TRBV5-1 to TRBJ2-5, with 10 bases matching TRBD2. Germline CDR1 and CDR2: SGHRS and YFSETQ. Losses at the gene ends were 4 bases for V and 5 bases for J; bases not matched to a gene: 8. There are 15 residues in the CDR3. CDR3 region: CASSAGTSVSETQYF. In DNA form, the CDR3 reads TGCGCCAGCAGCGCCGGGACTAGCGTCTCGGAGACCCAGTACTTC. The full variable domain, with the rest looked up from reference TRBV5-1 and TRBJ2-5, is KAGVTQTPRYLIKTRGQQVTLSCSPISGHRSVSWYQQTPGQGLQFLFEYFSETQRNKGNFPGRFSGRQFSNSRSEMNVSTLELGDSALYLCASSAGTSVSETQYFGPGTRLLVL.

CDR3 amino acids: CATSRGGGRGYQETQYF. DNA of the CDR3: TGTGCCACCAGCAGGGGGGGCGGTAGGGGGTACCAAGAGACCCAGTACTTC. The chain is built from TRBV15 and TRBJ2-5; either TRBD1 or TRBD2 may fit D (6 bases each). CDR3 length: 17 residues. Trimming pared 3 bases from V and 0 bases from J, leaving 17 bases between. Germline CDR1 LNHNV, CDR2 YYDKDF (reference sequence).

This clonotype was counted many times. V and J are TRBV6-5 and TRBJ2-2, with D uncertain. The ends were cut back, 4 bases at V and 4 bases at J, with 10 bases in the middle. Germline lookup yields CDR1 MNHEY and CDR2 SVGAGI. The CDR3 length is 14 residues. CDR3 coding DNA: TGTGCCAGCAGTTCGGCCGACGGCACCGGGGAGCTGTTTTTT. Translated, it gives CASSSADGTGELFF.

The chain combines TRBV5-1 with TRBJ2-7; 9 bases are shared with TRBD1. The CDR3 spans 15 residues. Germline V lookup: CDR1 SGHRS, CDR2 YFSETQ. J lost 4 bases, V lost 4 bases, and 9 bases had no gene match. For the CDR3, the DNA is TGCGCCAGCAGCCTTCCGGGACAGGGCAAATACGAGCAGTACTTC. Amino acid sequence: CASSLPGQGKYEQYF.

CDR3 protein: CATKTGAPLAPGANVLTF. CDR3 DNA sequence: TGTGCCACCAAAACCGGGGCCCCTCTAGCCCCTGGGGCCAACGTCCTGACTTTC. The gene calls are TRBV11-2 and TRBJ2-6; possibly TRBD1 or TRBD2 for D (5 bases each). Germline V gene lookup returns CDR1 SGHAT and CDR2 FQNNGV. Trimming pared 10 bases from V and 2 bases from J, leaving 24 bases between. The CDR3 covers 18 residues.

This clonotype was found a few times. As DNA, the CDR3 is TGCAGTGCTAGAGATTCCGGGACTAGCGGGAGGGCCAGGTACGAGCAGTACTTC. It codes for CSARDSGTSGRARYEQYF. The chain joins TRBV20-1 to TRBJ2-7, with 16 bases fitting TRBD2. The CDR3 is 18 amino acids. Germline-derived CDR1 and CDR2 are DFQATT and SNEGSKA (reference sequence). The junction had 9 bases not matched to a gene; V was cut back by 0 bases and J by 4 bases.

The rearrangement uses TRBV9 and TRBJ2-7; 8 nucleotides align to TRBD1. The CDR3 extends over 14 amino acids. Germline-derived CDR1 and CDR2 are SGDLS and YYNGEE. V was pared by 2 bases and J by 2 bases, with 3 bases of the junction left unmatched. CDR3 nucleotide sequence: TGTGCCAGCAGCGTTGGGACAGGTACCTACGAGCAGTACTTC. Amino acids: CASSVGTGTYEQYF.

This clonotype was seen more than once but under ten times. The V and J genes are TRBV7-2 and TRBJ2-7; a possible D gene is TRBD1 (5 bases). With 1 base removed from V and 6 bases from J, the gap between germline ends came to 16 bases. There are 15 residues in the CDR3. CDR1 and CDR2 (germline): SGHTA, FQGNSA. CDR3 loop: CASSLEGRTGTEQYF. The CDR3 region has the DNA TGTGCCAGCAGCTTAGAGGGGCGGACCGGAACCGAGCAGTACTTC.

CDR3 sequence reads: CASSPYRLAGGTDTQYF. CDR3 coding DNA: TGTGCCAGCAGCCCCTACCGACTAGCGGGAGGCACAGATACGCAGTATTTT. This chain connects TRBV7-3 to TRBJ2-3; 12 bases line up with TRBD2. CDR3 length: 17 residues. The trim removed 5 bases at V and 1 base at J, leaving 7 bases unmatched. Looked up from germline, CDR1 is SGHTA and CDR2 is FQGTGA.

This clonotype has a count of ten or more. The chain is built from TRBV7-2 and TRBJ2-5; D gene ambiguous. Trimming removed 5 bases at V and 5 bases at J, with 9 bases between. Germline values: CDR1 SGHTA, CDR2 FQGNSA. This CDR3 contains 12 residues. The chain's CDR3 is CASSPLLETQYF. For the CDR3, the DNA is TGTGCCAGCAGCCCTTTGCTGGAGACCCAGTACTTC.

The V and J genes are TRBV29-1 and TRBJ2-1, with unresolved D. V was cut by 7 bases and J by 5 bases, with 12 bases left in between. The CDR3 sequence is 12 residues long. Germline V gene lookup returns CDR1 SQVTM and CDR2 ANQGSEA. This chain's CDR3 is CSAAFFDNEQFF. The CDR3 DNA reads as TGCAGCGCGGCCTTCTTCGACAATGAGCAGTTCTTC.

This clonotype was seen more than once but under ten times. This chain uses TRBV2 with TRBJ2-7; tentatively, D is TRBD2 (5 bases). V lost 6 bases, J lost 3 bases, and 18 bases lay in between. The CDR3 extends over 15 amino acids. CDR1 and CDR2 from the germline V gene are SNHLY and FYNNEI. The DNA for the CDR3 is TGTGCCAGCAGGAAGACCCGGGATACGAACTACGAGCAGTACTTC. The encoded protein is CASRKTRDTNYEQYF.

V and J are TRBV9 and TRBJ1-2, with D possibly matching TRBD1 (5 bases). This CDR3 is 13 amino acids long. CDR1 and CDR2 (germline): SGDLS, YYNGEE. Trimming stripped 5 bases from V and 6 bases from J, with 14 bases between. This chain's CDR3 is CASRSGTANGYTF. CDR3 DNA: TGTGCCAGCAGGAGTGGGACGGCGAATGGCTACACCTTC.

The chain joins TRBV5-1 to TRBJ2-3, with D perhaps being TRBD1 or TRBD2 (5 bases each). V lost 0 bases and J 7 bases, leaving 6 bases between the germline ends. Looked up from germline, CDR1 is SGHRS and CDR2 is YFSETQ. The CDR3 is 12 residues long. The DNA of the CDR3 is TGCGCCAGCAGCTTGGGGGACCATACGCAGTATTTT. As protein: CASSLGDHTQYF.

The V and J genes are TRBV5-1 and TRBJ2-6; D may be TRBD2 (6 bases). Germline CDR1 reads SGHRS; CDR2 reads YFSETQ. V shed 6 bases and J shed 0 bases, with 10 bases lying between them. The CDR3 totals 15 residues. In DNA, the CDR3 is TGCGCCAGCAAGAGGGACTTCTCTGGGGCCAACGTCCTGACTTTC. Amino acid sequence: CASKRDFSGANVLTF.

In this sample, this clonotype turned up a few times. This chain links TRBV7-8 with TRBJ2-3; 7 bases agree with TRBD1. The germline V gene encodes CDR1 SGHVS and CDR2 FQNEAQ. This CDR3 region has 18 residues. V lost 1 base, J lost 5 bases, and 15 bases stayed unmatched. The CDR3 loop is CASSLVVGSTGARDTQYF. In DNA form, the CDR3 reads TGTGCCAGCAGCTTAGTTGTTGGTAGTACAGGGGCGAGAGATACGCAGTATTTT. The complete variable domain, with remaining parts taken from reference TRBV7-8 and TRBJ2-3, reads GAGVSQSPRYKVAKRGQDVALRCDPISGHVSLFWYQQALGQGPEFLTYFQNEAQLDKSGLPSDRFFAERPEGSVSTLKIQRTQQEDSAVYLCASSLVVGSTGARDTQYFGPGTRLTVL.

This clonotype came up many times. Compared with germline, one end of the junction differs, possibly owing to a read error. The chain couples TRBV7-9 to TRBJ1-1, with 8 bases matching TRBD1. CDR1 and CDR2 (germline): SEHNR, FQNEAQ (reference sequence). The CDR3 totals 12 residues. CDR3 loop: CASSLGTGEAFF. The DNA for the CDR3 is TGTGCCAGCAGTTTAGGGACAGGAGAAGCTTTCTTT.

In its sample, this clonotype was seen many times. One end of the junction is discordant with germline, which a read error may explain. This chain links TRBV12-3 or TRBV12-4 with TRBJ2-3; TRBD2 matches at 10 bases. This CDR3 is built from 17 residues. The DNA of the CDR3 is TGTGCCAGCAGTTTAAATTTTGCTAGCGGGAGCACGGATACGCAGTATTTT. Residues: CASSLNFASGSTDTQYF.

Only a few counts were recorded for this clonotype. The chain couples TRBV3-1 to TRBJ2-3; the D gene is possibly TRBD2 (6 bases). There are 15 residues in the CDR3. The germline V gene has CDR1 LGHDT and CDR2 YNNKEL (reference sequence). The V and J ends lost 1 base and 4 bases respectively, with 12 bases between them. Written as DNA, the CDR3 is TGTGCCAGCAGCCAAGGTCCGGGAGATGCAGATACGCAGTATTTT. Translation: CASSQGPGDADTQYF.